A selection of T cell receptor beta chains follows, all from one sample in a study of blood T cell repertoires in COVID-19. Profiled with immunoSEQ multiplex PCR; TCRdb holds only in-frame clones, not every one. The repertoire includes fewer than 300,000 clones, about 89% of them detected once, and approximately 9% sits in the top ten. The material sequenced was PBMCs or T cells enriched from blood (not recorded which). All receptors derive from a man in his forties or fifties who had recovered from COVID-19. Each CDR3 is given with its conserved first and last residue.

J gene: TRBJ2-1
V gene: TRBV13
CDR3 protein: CASILRDRSNEQFF

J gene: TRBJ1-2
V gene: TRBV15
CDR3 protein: CATSGTRLDSTGYTF

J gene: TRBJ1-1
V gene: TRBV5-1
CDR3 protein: CASSSLQGNEAFF

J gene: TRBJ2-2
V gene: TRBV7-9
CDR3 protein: CASSLRDLATGELFF

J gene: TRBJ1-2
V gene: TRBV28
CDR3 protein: CASRRQGGGYGYTF

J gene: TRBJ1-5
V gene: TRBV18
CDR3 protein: CASSPSGIGNQPQHF

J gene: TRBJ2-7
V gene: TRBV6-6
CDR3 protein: CASSYSTGQGEQYF

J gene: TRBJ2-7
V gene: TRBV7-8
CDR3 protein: CASSRRGYEQYF

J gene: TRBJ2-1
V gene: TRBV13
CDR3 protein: CASSSPLDLPNEQFF

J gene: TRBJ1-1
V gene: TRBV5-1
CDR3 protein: CASSRGTGDTEAFF

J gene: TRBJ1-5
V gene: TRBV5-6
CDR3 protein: CASSSNRGRFQPQHF

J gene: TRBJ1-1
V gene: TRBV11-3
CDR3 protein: CASSPDLTRNEAFF

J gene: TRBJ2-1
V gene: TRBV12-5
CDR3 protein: CASGPSGSSYNEQFF

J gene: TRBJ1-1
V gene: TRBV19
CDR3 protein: CASSIMSGINTEAFF

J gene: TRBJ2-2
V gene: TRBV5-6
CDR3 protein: CASSFSLNTGELFF

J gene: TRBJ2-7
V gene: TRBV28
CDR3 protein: CASSSAGTGNYEQYF

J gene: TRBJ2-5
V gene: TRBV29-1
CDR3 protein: CSVEDRRRQETQYF

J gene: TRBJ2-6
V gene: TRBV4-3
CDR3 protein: CASSQGLTSGANVLTF

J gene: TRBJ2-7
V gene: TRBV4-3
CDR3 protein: CASSPGTSSRYEQYF

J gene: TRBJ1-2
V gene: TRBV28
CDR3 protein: CASRSTGNNYGYTF

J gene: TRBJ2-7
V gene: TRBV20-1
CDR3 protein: CSATNSYEQYF

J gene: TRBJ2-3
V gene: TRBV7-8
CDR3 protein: CASSPLLELAPSTDTQYF

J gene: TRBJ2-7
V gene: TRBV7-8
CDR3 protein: CASSFNRGLEDEQYF

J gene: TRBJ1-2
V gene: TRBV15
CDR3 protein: CATSPDRETEGYTF

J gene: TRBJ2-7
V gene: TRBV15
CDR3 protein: CATSPGFSGTGGYEQYF

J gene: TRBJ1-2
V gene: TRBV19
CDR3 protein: CASSKDRIYGYTF

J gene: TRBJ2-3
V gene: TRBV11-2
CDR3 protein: CASSPQAAATGGAYTQYF

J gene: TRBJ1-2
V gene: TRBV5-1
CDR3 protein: CASSTTSGAGGYTF

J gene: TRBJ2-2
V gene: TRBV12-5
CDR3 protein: CASKTGGTGELFF

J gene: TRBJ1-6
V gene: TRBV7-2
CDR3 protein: CASSLAAGYNSPLHF

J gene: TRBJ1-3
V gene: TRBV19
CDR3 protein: CASRSSGNTIYF

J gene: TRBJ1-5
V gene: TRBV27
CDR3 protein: CASSLREGIQPQHF

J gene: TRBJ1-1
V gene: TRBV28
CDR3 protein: CASSDSDTEAFF

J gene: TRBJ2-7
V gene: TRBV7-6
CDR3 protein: CASSLRPATGTYEQYF

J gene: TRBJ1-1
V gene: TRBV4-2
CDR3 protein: CASSQDRVEAFF

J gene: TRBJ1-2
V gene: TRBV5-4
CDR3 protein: CASSQDRGGYGYTF

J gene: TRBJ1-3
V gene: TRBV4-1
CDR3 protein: CASGDSTLSGNTIYF

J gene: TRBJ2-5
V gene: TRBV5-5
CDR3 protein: CASTRGGGFSQETQYF

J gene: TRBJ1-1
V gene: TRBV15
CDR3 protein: CATRREMNTEAFF

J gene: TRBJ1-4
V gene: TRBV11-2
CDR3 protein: CASGNRASNEKLFF

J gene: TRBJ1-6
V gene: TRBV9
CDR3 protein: CASSPRGTGNNSPLHF

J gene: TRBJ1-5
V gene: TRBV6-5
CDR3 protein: CASSRPGQPQHF

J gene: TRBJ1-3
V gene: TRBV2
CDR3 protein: CASSAAGHSSGNTIYF

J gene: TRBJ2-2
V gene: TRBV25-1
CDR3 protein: CASRGQLNTGELFF

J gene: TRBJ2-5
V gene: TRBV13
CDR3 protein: CASSFRLAGLQETQYF